The clone carrying this T cell receptor beta chain was seen ten or more times. Germline V gene data show CDR1 as MNHNS and CDR2 as SASEGT. The length of the CDR3 is 14 residues. V gave up 6 bases and J gave up 4 bases, with 13 bases separating them. This sample was included in a study of T cells in Graves' hyperthyroidism and ophthalmopathy. Researchers amplified the TCR beta CDR3 regions from RNA transcripts. In the first-round RT-PCR of the TCR CDR3, the HTBI primer set was used. TCRdb reprocessed the multiplex PCR reads with MiXCR, giving one entry per CDR3 protein. The sample carries 500,000 or so distinct CDR3 sequences, around 16% recorded once.

The V and J genes are TRBV6-1 and TRBJ1-5; TRBD1 is a possible D gene (6 bases). The sequencing sample was made of blood. The sequence was obtained from a woman aged 25-40 years with Graves' ophthalmopathy. CDR3 nucleotides: TGTGCCAGCAGCAACAGGGTATCAAATCAGCCCCAGCATTTT. Amino acid sequence: CASSNRVSNQPQHF.